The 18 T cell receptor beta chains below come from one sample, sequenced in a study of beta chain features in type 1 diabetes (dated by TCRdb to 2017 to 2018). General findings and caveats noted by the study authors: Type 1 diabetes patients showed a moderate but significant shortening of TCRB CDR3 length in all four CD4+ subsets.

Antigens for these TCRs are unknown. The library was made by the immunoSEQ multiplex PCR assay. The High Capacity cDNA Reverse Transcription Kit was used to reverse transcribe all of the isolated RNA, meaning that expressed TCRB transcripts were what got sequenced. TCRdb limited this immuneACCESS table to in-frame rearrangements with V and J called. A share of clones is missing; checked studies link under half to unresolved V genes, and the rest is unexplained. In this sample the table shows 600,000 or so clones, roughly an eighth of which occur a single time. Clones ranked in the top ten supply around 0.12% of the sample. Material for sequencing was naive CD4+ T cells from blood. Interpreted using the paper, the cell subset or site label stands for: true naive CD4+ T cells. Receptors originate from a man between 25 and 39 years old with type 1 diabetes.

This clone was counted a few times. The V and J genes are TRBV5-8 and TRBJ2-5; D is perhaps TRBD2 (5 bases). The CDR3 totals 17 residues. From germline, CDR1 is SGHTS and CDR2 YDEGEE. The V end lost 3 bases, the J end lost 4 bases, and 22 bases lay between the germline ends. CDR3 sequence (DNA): TGTGCCAGCAGCTCCCTCACAGCCAGCGGCAAAGCAGAGACCCAGTACTTC. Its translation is CASSSLTASGKAETQYF.

The CDR3 region has the DNA TGTGCCAGCAGCCAAGCGGACCAAGAGACCCAGTACTTC. It yields the protein CASSQADQETQYF. The chain recombines TRBV10-3 with TRBJ2-5; possible D gene TRBD2, 5 bases. Germline V gene data show CDR1 as ENHRY and CDR2 as SYGVKD. This CDR3 is 13 amino acids long. V was shortened by 10 bases and J by 0 bases, with 12 bases between the two germline ends.

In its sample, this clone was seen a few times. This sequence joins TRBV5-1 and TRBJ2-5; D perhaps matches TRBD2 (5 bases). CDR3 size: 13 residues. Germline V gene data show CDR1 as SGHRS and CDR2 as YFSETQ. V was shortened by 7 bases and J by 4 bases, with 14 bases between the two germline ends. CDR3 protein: CASYDGDRETQYF. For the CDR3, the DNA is TGCGCCAGCTACGACGGGGATCGAGAGACCCAGTACTTC.

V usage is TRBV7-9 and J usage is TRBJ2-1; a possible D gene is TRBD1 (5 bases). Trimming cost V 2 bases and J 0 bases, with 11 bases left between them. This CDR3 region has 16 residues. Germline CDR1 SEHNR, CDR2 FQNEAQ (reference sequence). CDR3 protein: CASSLHRQSSYNEQFF. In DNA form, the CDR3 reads TGTGCCAGCAGCTTACATCGACAGAGCTCCTACAATGAGCAGTTCTTC.

In nucleotides, the CDR3 is TGTGCCTGGAACGCGGTGGGCAATGAGCAGTTCTTC. Translation gives CAWNAVGNEQFF. The genes are TRBV30 and TRBJ2-1; D unresolved. The germline V gene encodes CDR1 GTSNPN and CDR2 SVGIG (reference sequence). The germline V and J ends were trimmed by 4 bases and 6 bases, with 10 bases remaining between them. This CDR3 is built from 12 residues.

In DNA form, the CDR3 reads TGTGCCAGCAGCCATGGAGTCCGGGGTTGGCCCTACGAGCAGTACTTC. This translates into CASSHGVRGWPYEQYF. This chain links TRBV14 with TRBJ2-7; tentative D call: TRBD2 (5 bases). V shed 3 bases and J shed 2 bases, with 17 bases lying between them. The CDR3 is 16 amino acids. Germline CDR1 is SGHDN and CDR2 is FVKESK. Filled out from reference TRBV14 and TRBJ2-7, the complete variable domain reads EAGVTQFPSHSVIEKGQTVTLRCDPISGHDNLYWYRRVMGKEIKFLLHFVKESKQDESGMPNNRFLAERTGGTYSTLKVQPAELEDSGVYFCASSHGVRGWPYEQYFGPGTRLTVT.

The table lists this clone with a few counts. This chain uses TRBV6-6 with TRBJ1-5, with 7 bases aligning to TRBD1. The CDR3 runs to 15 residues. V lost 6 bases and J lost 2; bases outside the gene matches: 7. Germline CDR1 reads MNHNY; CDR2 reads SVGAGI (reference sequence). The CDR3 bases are TGTGCCAGCAGGAGACAGGGTAGCGGCAATCAGCCCCAGCATTTT. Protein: CASRRQGSGNQPQHF.

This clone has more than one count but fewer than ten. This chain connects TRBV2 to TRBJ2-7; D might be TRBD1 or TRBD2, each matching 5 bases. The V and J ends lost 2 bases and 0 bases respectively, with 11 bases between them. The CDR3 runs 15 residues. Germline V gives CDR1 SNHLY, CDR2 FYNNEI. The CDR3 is CASSELGDGSYEQYF. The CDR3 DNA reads TGTGCCAGCAGTGAACTTGGGGACGGCTCCTACGAGCAGTACTTC.

The CDR3 coding sequence is TGTGCCAGCAGCTTAGTAGGGGGCGGCGAGCAGTACTTC. It yields the protein CASSLVGGGEQYF. The chain carries TRBV11-3 and TRBJ2-7, with 7 bases aligning to TRBD1. CDR1 SGHNT and CDR2 YENEEA come from the germline V gene. With V trimmed by 1 base and J by 6 bases, 3 bases remained unmatched. This CDR3 has 13 residues.

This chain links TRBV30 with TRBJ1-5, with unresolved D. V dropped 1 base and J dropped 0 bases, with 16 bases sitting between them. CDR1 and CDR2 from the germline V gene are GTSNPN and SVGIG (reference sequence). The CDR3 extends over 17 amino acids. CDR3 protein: CAWSAALSAYSNQPQHF. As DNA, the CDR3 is TGTGCCTGGAGTGCTGCGTTAAGTGCTTATAGCAATCAGCCCCAGCATTTT.

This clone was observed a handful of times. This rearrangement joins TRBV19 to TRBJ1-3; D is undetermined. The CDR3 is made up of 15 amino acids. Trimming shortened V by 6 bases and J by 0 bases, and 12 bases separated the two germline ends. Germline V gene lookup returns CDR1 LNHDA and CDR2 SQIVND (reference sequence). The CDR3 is CASSPARYSGNTIYF. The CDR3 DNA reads TGTGCCAGTAGCCCGGCCAGGTACTCTGGAAACACCATATATTTT.

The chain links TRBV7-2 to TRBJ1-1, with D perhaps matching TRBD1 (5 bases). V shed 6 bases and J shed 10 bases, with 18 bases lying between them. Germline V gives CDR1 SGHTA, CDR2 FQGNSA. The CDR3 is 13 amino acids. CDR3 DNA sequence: TGTGCCAGCAGTTCTCCAGGTGGTCAGGGAGCTTTCTTT. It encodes CASSSPGGQGAFF.

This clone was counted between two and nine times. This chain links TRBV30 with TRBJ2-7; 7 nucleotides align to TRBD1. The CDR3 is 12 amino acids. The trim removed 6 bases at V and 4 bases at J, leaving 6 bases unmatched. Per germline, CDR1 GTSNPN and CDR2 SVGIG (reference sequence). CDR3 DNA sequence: TGTGCCTGCCGATCAGGGGGTTACGAGCAGTACTTC. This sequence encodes CACRSGGYEQYF.

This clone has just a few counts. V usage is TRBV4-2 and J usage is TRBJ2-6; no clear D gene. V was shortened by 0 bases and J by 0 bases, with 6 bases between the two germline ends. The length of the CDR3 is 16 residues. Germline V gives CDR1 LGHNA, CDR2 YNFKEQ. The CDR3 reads CASSQESNSGANVLTF. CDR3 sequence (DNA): TGTGCCAGCAGCCAAGAAAGCAACTCTGGGGCCAACGTCCTGACTTTC.

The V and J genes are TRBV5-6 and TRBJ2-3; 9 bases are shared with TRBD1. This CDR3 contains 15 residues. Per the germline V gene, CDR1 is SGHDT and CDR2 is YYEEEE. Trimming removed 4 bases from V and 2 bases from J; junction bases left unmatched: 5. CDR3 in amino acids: CASSPRDRVTDTQYF. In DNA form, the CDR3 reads TGTGCCAGCAGCCCCCGGGACAGGGTCACAGATACGCAGTATTTT.

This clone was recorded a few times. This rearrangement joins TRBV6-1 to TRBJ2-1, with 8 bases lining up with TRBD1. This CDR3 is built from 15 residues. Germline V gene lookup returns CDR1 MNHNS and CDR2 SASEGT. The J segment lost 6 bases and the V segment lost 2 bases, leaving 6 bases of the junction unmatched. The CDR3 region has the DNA TGTGCCAGCAGTGAATCGCGGACAGGGTCCAATGAGCAGTTCTTC. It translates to CASSESRTGSNEQFF.

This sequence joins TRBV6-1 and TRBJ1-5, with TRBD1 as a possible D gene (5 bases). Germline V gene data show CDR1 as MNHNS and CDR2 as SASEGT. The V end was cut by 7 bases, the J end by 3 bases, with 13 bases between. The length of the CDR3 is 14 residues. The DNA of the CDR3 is TGTGCCAGCACCTCGGAGGGGTACAATCAGCCCCAGCATTTT. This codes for CASTSEGYNQPQHF.

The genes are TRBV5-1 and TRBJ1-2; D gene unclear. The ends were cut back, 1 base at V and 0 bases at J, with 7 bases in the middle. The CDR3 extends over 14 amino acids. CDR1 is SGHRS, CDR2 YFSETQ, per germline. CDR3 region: CASSLRGTNYGYTF. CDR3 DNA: TGCGCCAGCAGCTTGCGGGGAACTAACTATGGCTACACCTTC.